Sequencing of this TCR beta chain was carried out in a study of blood T cell repertoires in COVID-19. In the study overall: PBMCs, B-cell-depleted T cells, or T cells provided the cDNA or gDNA that made up the material.

The CDR3 consists of 14 residues. J gave up 5 bases and V 8 bases, and 4 bases lay outside the gene matches. The germline V gene encodes CDR1 MNHEY and CDR2 SVGAGI. Clones were sequenced by immunoSEQ multiplex PCR, and TCRdb holds only the in-frame ones, with some missing. The table records 95,000 to 150,000 clones, over 80% of them present only once. Sequencing input: peripheral blood. The genes are TRBV6-5 and TRBJ1-6; 9 bases agree with TRBD1. This TCR came from a woman in her seventies with acute or convalescent COVID-19. CDR3 sequence reads: CASSRQGDNSPLHF. In DNA, the CDR3 is TGTGCCAGCTCAAGACAGGGGGATAATTCACCCCTCCACTTT.